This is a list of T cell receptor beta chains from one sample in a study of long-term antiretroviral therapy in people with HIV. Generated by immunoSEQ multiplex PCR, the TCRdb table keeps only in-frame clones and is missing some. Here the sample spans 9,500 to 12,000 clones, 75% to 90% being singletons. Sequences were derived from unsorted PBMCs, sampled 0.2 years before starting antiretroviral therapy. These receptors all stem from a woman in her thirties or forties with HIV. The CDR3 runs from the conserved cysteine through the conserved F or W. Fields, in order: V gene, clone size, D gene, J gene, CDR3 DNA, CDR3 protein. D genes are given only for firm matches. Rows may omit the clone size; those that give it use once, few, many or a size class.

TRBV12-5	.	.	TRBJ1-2	TGTGCTAGTGGTTTGGTACTCGGACCAGACGCCGCAAACTATGGCTACACCTTC	CASGLVLGPDAANYGYTF
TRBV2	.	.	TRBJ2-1	TGTGCCAGCAGTGAAGGTGTCGACAGCACCTTCTACAATGAGCAGTTCTTC	CASSEGVDSTFYNEQFF
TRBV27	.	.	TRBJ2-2	TGTGCCAGCAGTTGGGGGACGGTTTTTACCGGGGAGCTGTTTTTT	CASSWGTVFTGELFF
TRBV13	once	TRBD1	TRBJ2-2	TGTGCCAGCAGCTTAGGAAGACAGGGAGTGTACACCGGGGAGCTGTTTTTT	CASSLGRQGVYTGELFF
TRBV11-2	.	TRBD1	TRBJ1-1	TGTGCCAGCAGTTTCCATGGGACAGAGAACGGAGCTTTCTTT	CASSFHGTENGAFF
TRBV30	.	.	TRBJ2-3	TGTGCCGCGAAACCGGGACTTGTCACAGATACGCAGTATTTT	CAAKPGLVTDTQYF
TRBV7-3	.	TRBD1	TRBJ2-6	TGTGCCAGCAGCTACCCGGGACAGCAAAGCTCTGGGGCCAACGTCCTGACTTTC	CASSYPGQQSSGANVLTF
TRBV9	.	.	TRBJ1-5	TGTGCCAGCAGTCCCACAAATAGCAATCAGCCCCAGCATTTT	CASSPTNSNQPQHF
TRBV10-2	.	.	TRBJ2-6	TGCGCCAGCAGTGAGTCCCCCGGGCCTGGGGCCAACGTCCTGACTTTC	CASSESPGPGANVLTF
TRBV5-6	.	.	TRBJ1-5	TGTGCCAGCAGCTTAGGGGGAAGCAATCAGCCCCAGCATTTT	CASSLGGSNQPQHF
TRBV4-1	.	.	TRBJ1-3	TGCGCCAGCAGCCAAGGGTCTCTCTCCCTCTCTGGAAACACCATATATTTT	CASSQGSLSLSGNTIYF
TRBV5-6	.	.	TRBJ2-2	TGTGCCAGCAGCCGGGAGACGGGGGCTGACACCGGGGAGCTGTTTTTT	CASSRETGADTGELFF
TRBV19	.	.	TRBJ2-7	TGTGCCAGTAGTATGGCGGGGATTGTCCACGAGCAGTACTTC	CASSMAGIVHEQYF
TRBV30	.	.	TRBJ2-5	TGTGCCTGGAGTGTGGGGGGCCAAGAGACCCAGTACTTC	CAWSVGGQETQYF
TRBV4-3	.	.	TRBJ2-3	TGCGCCAGCAGCCAAGATGCGACACCCTTTGAGTCCACAGATACGCAGTATTTT	CASSQDATPFESTDTQYF
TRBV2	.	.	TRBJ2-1	TGTGCCAGCAACAAACTAGTTTCCACCTGGAATGAGCAGTTCTTC	CASNKLVSTWNEQFF
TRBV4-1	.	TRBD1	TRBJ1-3	TGCGCCAGCACCAGAACCCCGGGACAGGGGGCTCAGAGCTCTGGAAACACCATATATTTT	CASTRTPGQGAQSSGNTIYF
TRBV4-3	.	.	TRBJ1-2	TGCGCCAGCAGCCAAGCTTTTTCGGGCTTGAGCTATGGCTACACCTTC	CASSQAFSGLSYGYTF
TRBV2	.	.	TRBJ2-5	TGTGCCAGCAGGGACACCGGAGCAAAGGGGGCCCAGTACTTC	CASRDTGAKGAQYF
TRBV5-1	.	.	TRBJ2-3	TGCGCCAGCAGCGTGGGGGACCTCACAGATACGCAGTATTTT	CASSVGDLTDTQYF
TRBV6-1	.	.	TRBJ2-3	TGTGCCAGCACTCTAGGGGGGCCAGGGGATACGCAGTATTTT	CASTLGGPGDTQYF
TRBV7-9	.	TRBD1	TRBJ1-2	TGTGCCAGCAGCTCGGACAGGGGGCTTGCTAACTATGGCTACACCTTC	CASSSDRGLANYGYTF
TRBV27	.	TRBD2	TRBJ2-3	TGTGCCAGCAGTGCGGGACTAGCGGGGGGCAGGACAACAGATACGCAGTATTTT	CASSAGLAGGRTTDTQYF
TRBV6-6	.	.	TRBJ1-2	TGTGCCAGCAGTCCCCGGGACAACACTAACTATGGCTACACCTTC	CASSPRDNTNYGYTF
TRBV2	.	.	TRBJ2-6	TGTGCCAGCAGTGAACAGGACTCTGGGGCCAACGTCCTGACTTTC	CASSEQDSGANVLTF
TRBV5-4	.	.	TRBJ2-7	TGTGCCAGCAGTTTCAGAGATCAGCCTTCCTACGAGCAGTACTTC	CASSFRDQPSYEQYF
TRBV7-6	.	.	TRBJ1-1	TGTGCCAGCAGCCCGCTCCCCGCGGGGGGACACACTGAAGCTTTCTTT	CASSPLPAGGHTEAFF
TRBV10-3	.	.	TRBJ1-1	TGTGCCATCAGTGACTCCCCGAACACTGAAGCTTTCTTT	CAISDSPNTEAFF
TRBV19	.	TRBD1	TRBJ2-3	TGTGCCAGTAGTAGCCGACAGGGCTCAGATACGCAGTATTTT	CASSSRQGSDTQYF
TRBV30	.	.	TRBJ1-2	TGTGCCTGGAGCCCCGAGGGCTACCTAGGATATGGCTACACCTTC	CAWSPEGYLGYGYTF
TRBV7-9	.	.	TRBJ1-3	TGTGCCAGCAGCTTAGTCGCAGGGCTCTCTGGAAACACCATATATTTT	CASSLVAGLSGNTIYF
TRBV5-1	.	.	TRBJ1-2	TGCGCCAGCAGCTTGGGACAGGCATCTAACTATGGCTACACCTTC	CASSLGQASNYGYTF
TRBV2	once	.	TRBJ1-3	TGTGCCAGCAAGCAAGAAAGCTCTGGAAACACCATATATTTT	CASKQESSGNTIYF
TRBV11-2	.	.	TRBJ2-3	TGTGCCAGCAGCCCCCGGGCAGATACGCAGTATTTT	CASSPRADTQYF
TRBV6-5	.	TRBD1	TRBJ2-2	TGTGCCAGCAAGACGACAGGGGGCCTGACCGGGGAGCTGTTTTTT	CASKTTGGLTGELFF
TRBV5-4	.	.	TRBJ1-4	TGTGCCAGCAGCCCAGGGCCCACTAATGAAAAACTGTTTTTT	CASSPGPTNEKLFF
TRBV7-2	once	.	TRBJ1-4	TGTGCCAGCAGCTTTGGGCGGGCGATGAATGAAAAACTGTTTTTT	CASSFGRAMNEKLFF
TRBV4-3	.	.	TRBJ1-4	TGCGCCAGCAGCCAGGGACTAGGGGGGGCAACTAATGAAAAACTGTTTTTT	CASSQGLGGATNEKLFF
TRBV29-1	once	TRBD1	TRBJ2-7	TGCAGCGCCCGGACAGGGACCGCCTCCTACGAGCAGTACTTC	CSARTGTASYEQYF
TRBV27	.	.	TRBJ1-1	TGTGCCAGCAGTTTAAAGACTGACACTGAAGCTTTCTTT	CASSLKTDTEAFF
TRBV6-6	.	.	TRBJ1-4	TGTGCCAGCACCTCACAGAAAGCAACTAATGAAAAACTGTTTTTT	CASTSQKATNEKLFF
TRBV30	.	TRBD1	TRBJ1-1	TGTGCCTTGGATATACAGTGGGACAGCCACACGAACACTGAAGCTTTCTTT	CALDIQWDSHTNTEAFF
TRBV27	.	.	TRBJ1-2	TGTGCCAGCAGTTTACGCAGTTTCCATGGCTACACCTTC	CASSLRSFHGYTF
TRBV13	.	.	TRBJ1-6	TGTGCCAGCAGCTTAGGCGGGACGGAGGACTCGCCCCTCCACTTT	CASSLGGTEDSPLHF
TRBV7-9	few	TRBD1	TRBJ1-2	TGTGCCAGCAGCATACGACAGGGGCAAGCTAACTATGGCTACACCTTC	CASSIRQGQANYGYTF
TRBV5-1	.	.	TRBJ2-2	TGCGCCACCCGGACAGAGGACACCGGGGAGCTGTTTTTT	CATRTEDTGELFF
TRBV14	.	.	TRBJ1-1	TGTGCCAGCAGCCAAAGGGGGGGATTGAACACTGAAGCTTTCTTT	CASSQRGGLNTEAFF
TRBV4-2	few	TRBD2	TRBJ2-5	TGTGCCAGCAGCTTGGCGGGGGGGCCGTGGGAGACCCAGTACTTC	CASSLAGGPWETQYF
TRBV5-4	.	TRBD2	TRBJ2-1	TGTGCCAGCAGCTCCTCTAGCGGGGGCCAAACGTACAATGAGCAGTTCTTC	CASSSSSGGQTYNEQFF
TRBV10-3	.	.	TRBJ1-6	TGTGCCATCAGTCCTGGACAGTCCCCAGGGGCACCCCTCCACTTT	CAISPGQSPGAPLHF
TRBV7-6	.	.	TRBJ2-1	TGTGCCAGCAGCTTAGCGCAGTGGGGGGGCAACAATGAGCAGTTCTTC	CASSLAQWGGNNEQFF
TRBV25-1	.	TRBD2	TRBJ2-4	TGTGCCAGCAGTGAAGTCGGCGGGGGGGCCCCGAACATTCAGTACTTC	CASSEVGGGAPNIQYF
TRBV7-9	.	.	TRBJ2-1	TGTGCCAGCATTTCCCCGTCCTACAATGAGCAGTTCTTC	CASISPSYNEQFF
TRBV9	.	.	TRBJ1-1	TGTGCCAGCAGCGTAGCCCTGGGGGAGCCTATGAACACTGAAGCTTTCTTT	CASSVALGEPMNTEAFF
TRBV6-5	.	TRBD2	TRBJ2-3	TGTGCCAGCAGACCTCTAGCGGGGGGTCCACATACGCAGTATTTT	CASRPLAGGPHTQYF
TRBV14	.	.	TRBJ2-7	TGTGCCAGCAGCCAAGTTCCTAGCGCTCTTGAGCAGTACTTC	CASSQVPSALEQYF
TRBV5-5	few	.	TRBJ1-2	TGTGCCAGCAGCTTCAGCGGGGGAAGCAATGGCTACACCTTC	CASSFSGGSNGYTF